This T cell receptor beta chain is drawn from a study of blood T cells in healthy people across ages. The CDR3 contains 15 residues. The germline V gene encodes CDR1 MDHEN and CDR2 SYDVKM. The second PCR ran roughly 6 to 11 cycles with a sample-barcoded 5' primer and J-beta primers. TCRdb re-called the 5' RACE reads with MiXCR, one entry per CDR3 protein. The sample carries under 800,000 distinct CDR3 sequences, around 21% recorded once. The chain combines TRBV28 with TRBJ2-5; the D gene is possibly TRBD2 (5 bases). Judging by the DNA end, TRBJ2-7 fits better; the J call may be wrong. The sequencing sample was made of blood. The sequence derives from a man in his 70s in good health. CDR3 residues: CASSLGPGFTYEQYF. The CDR3 region has the DNA TGTGCCAGCAGTTTAGGCCCGGGGTTCACCTACGAGCAGTACTTC.